This is a list of T cell receptor beta chains from one sample in a study of blood T cell repertoires in COVID-19. Libraries were prepared by immunoSEQ multiplex PCR; TCRdb keeps only in-frame clonotypes and omits some of them. The sample gives 200,000 or so clones, more than 75% of which show up once; 3% to 3.5% is in the top ten. The sample consisted of peripheral blood. All receptors come from a man aged 55-75 years with acute or convalescent COVID-19. Both conserved end residues are part of each CDR3. The D gene is left open where the match is weak. Expanded clones are given a class, and other clones once, few, many or no size at all.

cdr3_nt: TGCAGCGCCCCGGGACTAGCGGGAATAGAGACCCAGTACTTC
cdr3_aa: CSAPGLAGIETQYF
v_call: TRBV29-1
d_call: TRBD2
clone_size: NA
j_call: TRBJ2-5

cdr3_nt: TGTGCCAGCAGCCGGGGACTAGCGGGGGCGGGATCGGGCGGAGAGACCCAGTACTTC
cdr3_aa: CASSRGLAGAGSGGETQYF
v_call: TRBV4-2
d_call: TRBD2
clone_size: NA
j_call: TRBJ2-5

cdr3_nt: TGCGCCAGCAGCTTGGAGGCAGGGGGGTATGGCTACACCTTC
cdr3_aa: CASSLEAGGYGYTF
v_call: TRBV5-1
d_call: TRBD1
clone_size: NA
j_call: TRBJ1-2

cdr3_nt: TGTGCCAGCAGCGTATGGCCGACAGGGGGAAGGGGAAACACCATATATTTT
cdr3_aa: CASSVWPTGGRGNTIYF
v_call: TRBV9
d_call: TRBD1
clone_size: once
j_call: TRBJ1-3

cdr3_nt: TGTGCCAGCAGCCAAGGTATCGGCACAGATACGCAGTATTTT
cdr3_aa: CASSQGIGTDTQYF
v_call: TRBV3-1/TRBV3-2
d_call: NA
clone_size: NA
j_call: TRBJ2-3

cdr3_nt: TGTGCCAGCACGAAGGACAGGGGGCGAGGCACTGAAGCTTTCTTT
cdr3_aa: CASTKDRGRGTEAFF
v_call: TRBV2
d_call: TRBD1
clone_size: NA
j_call: TRBJ1-1

cdr3_nt: TGTGCCAGCAGCTTGACAGGGATCGATACGCAGTATTTT
cdr3_aa: CASSLTGIDTQYF
v_call: TRBV7-3
d_call: TRBD1
clone_size: NA
j_call: TRBJ2-3

cdr3_nt: TGTGCCAGCAGCTTAGGGGGACTAGCGGGGGATACGCAGTATTTT
cdr3_aa: CASSLGGLAGDTQYF
v_call: TRBV7-6
d_call: TRBD2
clone_size: NA
j_call: TRBJ2-3

cdr3_nt: TGTGCCAGCAGCCCCCGCGCGGGGGGCTGGGGCTACACCTTC
cdr3_aa: CASSPRAGGWGYTF
v_call: TRBV28
d_call: NA
clone_size: NA
j_call: TRBJ1-2

cdr3_nt: TGCAGTGCTAGAGTCGGGAACACCATATATTTT
cdr3_aa: CSARVGNTIYF
v_call: TRBV20-1
d_call: NA
clone_size: few
j_call: TRBJ1-3

cdr3_nt: TGTGCCAGCAGCTTACAGAGGCCGACAGCCGGGGAGCTGTTTTTT
cdr3_aa: CASSLQRPTAGELFF
v_call: TRBV7-2
d_call: NA
clone_size: once
j_call: TRBJ2-2

cdr3_nt: TGTGCCAGTAGTATAGGACGGGGGGGGCCGGATCATCAGCCCCAGCATTTT
cdr3_aa: CASSIGRGGPDHQPQHF
v_call: TRBV19
d_call: NA
clone_size: NA
j_call: TRBJ1-5

cdr3_nt: TGTGCCAGCAGTTCTTACCGGACAGGGGACACTGAAGCTTTCTTT
cdr3_aa: CASSSYRTGDTEAFF
v_call: TRBV27
d_call: TRBD1
clone_size: once
j_call: TRBJ1-1

cdr3_nt: TGTGCCAGCACCGACCGGGGGGTCCACGAGCAGTACTTC
cdr3_aa: CASTDRGVHEQYF
v_call: TRBV12-3/TRBV12-4
d_call: TRBD2
clone_size: NA
j_call: TRBJ2-7